The 26 T cell receptor beta chains given below trace back to one sample, sequenced in a study of Tregs in tolerant kidney transplant recipients. Only in-frame clones appear in the TCRdb table, and some are missing; sequencing was by immunoSEQ multiplex PCR. The repertoire has roughly 16,000 clones, around 77% of them found once; the top ten carry 1.5% to 2%. The starting material was Tregs from blood, obtained before the transplant. The receptors shown here come from a human donor who received a combined kidney and bone marrow transplant.

The gene calls are TRBV28 and TRBJ2-7; TRBD2 agrees at 9 bases. Trimming cost V 4 bases and J 2 bases; bases outside gene matches: 18. The germline CDR1 and CDR2 sequences are MDHEN and SYDVKM. This CDR3 contains 19 residues. CDR3 protein: CASSWGIAGEVNYAYEQYF. The CDR3 DNA is TGTGCCAGCAGTTGGGGCATAGCGGGAGAAGTCAATTACGCCTACGAGCAGTACTTC.

The genes are TRBV9 and TRBJ2-7; D remains ambiguous. The CDR3 consists of 16 residues. Germline V gene data show CDR1 as SGDLS and CDR2 as YYNGEE. V lost 0 bases, J lost 0 bases, and 13 bases lay in between. The CDR3: CASSVARQVPSYEQYF. The CDR3 nucleotides read TGTGCCAGCAGCGTAGCGCGCCAGGTACCCTCCTACGAGCAGTACTTC.

V and J are TRBV5-1 and TRBJ2-1; TRBD2 matches at 9 bases. CDR3 length equals 16 residues. V was pared by 0 bases and J by 6 bases, with 7 bases of the junction left unmatched. CDR1 and CDR2 (germline): SGHRS, YFSETQ. The CDR3 sequence: CASSLGVGGRANEQFF. The CDR3 DNA follows: TGCGCCAGCAGCTTGGGAGTCGGCGGGAGGGCCAATGAGCAGTTCTTC.

This clone came up once. The V and J genes are TRBV5-5 and TRBJ1-5; 7 nucleotides match TRBD1. Trimming at V came to 0 bases and at J to 1 base, leaving 4 bases not matched to a gene. Germline CDR1 and CDR2: SGHKS and YYEKEE (reference sequence). There are 16 residues in the CDR3. The chain's CDR3 is CASSLEGGWSNQPQHF. The CDR3 nucleotides are TGTGCCAGCAGCTTGGAAGGGGGCTGGAGCAATCAGCCCCAGCATTTT.

This clone turned up a few times. The chain couples TRBV4-1 to TRBJ1-2; perhaps TRBD1 as D (5 bases). The CDR3 length is 17 residues. V gave up 5 bases and J gave up 5 bases, with 24 bases separating them. CDR1 and CDR2 (germline): MGHRA, YSYEKL. The CDR3 DNA reads TGCGCCAGCAGCGACCGGGACTCCCACAGCGGGCAATATGGCTACACCTTC. This translates into CASSDRDSHSGQYGYTF.

The chain couples TRBV7-2 to TRBJ2-1, with D possibly TRBD1 on 6 matching bases. This CDR3 is built from 13 residues. V was trimmed by 5 bases and J by 12 bases, leaving 17 bases between them. The germline V gene encodes CDR1 SGHTA and CDR2 FQGNSA. DNA for the CDR3: TGTGCCAGCAGCCCACGGGCCCCAGGGGTGCAGTTCTTC. Its translation: CASSPRAPGVQFF. Variable domain in full (rest from reference TRBV7-2 and TRBJ2-1): GAGVSQSPSNKVTEKGKDVELRCDPISGHTALYWYRQSLGQGLEFLIYFQGNSAPDKSGLPSDRFSAERTGGSVSTLTIQRTQQEDSAVYLCASSPRAPGVQFFGPGTRLTVL.

This chain uses TRBV25-1 with TRBJ1-4, with D uncertain. Trimming removed 3 bases from V and 0 bases from J, with 5 bases in between. The CDR3 spans 14 residues. In germline, CDR1 is MGHDK, CDR2 SYGVNS. CDR3 sequence reads: CASSDQTTNEKLFF. CDR3 DNA: TGTGCCAGCAGTGATCAGACAACTAATGAAAAACTGTTTTTT.

J is TRBJ1-5 and V is TRBV9; TRBD1 is a possible D gene (5 bases). The V and J ends lost 4 bases and 0 bases respectively, with 11 bases between them. The CDR3 has 15 residues. Germline lookup yields CDR1 SGDLS and CDR2 YYNGEE. In DNA form, the CDR3 reads TGTGCCAGCAGCCCCACGGGGGTTAGCAATCAGCCCCAGCATTTT. It encodes CASSPTGVSNQPQHF.

V gene TRBV4-3 combines with J gene TRBJ2-2; 8 nucleotides agree with TRBD2. The germline CDR1 and CDR2 sequences are LGHNA and YSLEER. The CDR3 has 15 residues. Trimming took 5 bases from V and 0 from J; bases not matched to a gene: 2. The CDR3 protein is CASSFSGTNTGELFF. The DNA for the CDR3 is TGCGCCAGCAGCTTTAGCGGGACGAACACCGGGGAGCTGTTTTTT.

This chain joins TRBV9 and TRBJ1-5, with a tentative D call TRBD1 (6 bases). Germline CDR1 is SGDLS and CDR2 is YYNGEE. This CDR3 has 14 amino acids. V lost 0 bases, J lost 11 bases, and 15 bases lay in between. The CDR3 nucleotides are TGTGCCAGCAGCGTAGAGGCCGAGGGGGTAGCCCAGCATTTT. Its protein is CASSVEAEGVAQHF. The full variable domain, its missing parts supplied by reference TRBV9 and TRBJ1-5, is DSGVTQTPKHLITATGQRVTLRCSPRSGDLSVYWYQQSLDQGLQFLIQYYNGEERAKGNILERFSAQQFPDLHSELNLSSLELGDSALYFCASSVEAEGVAQHFGDGTRLSIL.

This clone was recorded once. The chain couples TRBV6-5 to TRBJ2-1, with a tentative D call TRBD1 (5 bases). V was cut by 8 bases and J by 2 bases, with 7 bases left in between. The CDR3 has 12 amino acids. Per the germline V gene, CDR1 is MNHEY and CDR2 is SVGAGI. CDR3 DNA sequence: TGTGCCAGCGGGGCGGCCTACAATGAGCAGTTCTTC. Translated: CASGAAYNEQFF.

The chain is built from TRBV5-1 and TRBJ2-1, with 7 bases that match TRBD2. The germline V gene has CDR1 SGHRS and CDR2 YFSETQ. This CDR3 is 16 amino acids long. V lost 3 bases, J lost 0 bases, and 6 bases stayed unmatched. This chain's CDR3 is CASSSPSGLSYNEQFF. The CDR3 coding sequence is TGCGCCAGCAGCTCCCCTAGCGGACTCTCCTACAATGAGCAGTTCTTC.

This chain links TRBV5-1 with TRBJ2-3; 7 bases fit TRBD1. The V gene's germline CDR1 is SGHRS and CDR2 YFSETQ. The CDR3 runs 16 residues. With 0 bases clipped from V and 3 bases from J, the junction kept 7 bases outside the gene matches. The CDR3 loop is CASSLGQGIRTDTQYF. CDR3 nucleotide sequence: TGCGCCAGCAGCTTGGGACAGGGAATCAGGACAGATACGCAGTATTTT.

There are a few counts of this clone. CDR3 nucleotides: TGTGCCAGCAGTCCCCGGGACAGCTCTGGAAACACCATATATTTT. As protein: CASSPRDSSGNTIYF. This rearrangement joins TRBV27 to TRBJ1-3, with 7 bases fitting TRBD1. The CDR3 runs 15 residues. After removal of 5 bases from V and 0 bases from J, the junction contained 4 bases not matched to a gene. Germline CDR1 MNHEY, CDR2 SMNVEV (reference sequence).

This clone turned up a few times. V usage is TRBV5-1 and J usage is TRBJ2-2; TRBD1 matches 8 bases. Germline V gene lookup returns CDR1 SGHRS and CDR2 YFSETQ. J was trimmed by 6 bases and V by 0 bases; bases with no gene match: 1. The CDR3 is 14 amino acids. The CDR3 spells CASSLGDRSGELFF. The DNA for the CDR3 is TGCGCCAGCAGCTTGGGGGACAGGTCCGGGGAGCTGTTTTTT.

The chain employs TRBV23-1 and TRBJ1-1, with D unresolved. TRBV23-1 is given ORF status, its function remaining uncertain. Trimming stripped 8 bases from V and 1 base from J, with 14 bases between. This CDR3 comprises 14 residues. The CDR3, as DNA: TGCGCCAGCCCCCTCGAGGGAAGGAACACTGAAGCTTTCTTT. Its translation: CASPLEGRNTEAFF.

The rearrangement joins TRBV5-1 to TRBJ2-2, with 9 nucleotides matching TRBD1. The CDR3 spans 16 residues. Germline values: CDR1 SGHRS, CDR2 YFSETQ. V lost 0 bases and J lost 2; bases outside the gene matches: 2. The chain's CDR3 is CASSLAGQGNTGELFF. In DNA, the CDR3 is TGCGCCAGCAGCTTGGCGGGACAGGGAAACACCGGGGAGCTGTTTTTT.

In its sample, this clone was seen once. The chain carries TRBV7-2 and TRBJ1-2; D unresolved. V gave up 1 base and J gave up 7 bases, with 10 bases separating them. Germline V gives CDR1 SGHTA, CDR2 FQGNSA. The CDR3 has 13 amino acids. CDR3 in amino acids: CASSLDIRGGYTF. The CDR3 bases are TGTGCCAGCAGCTTAGATATTCGAGGTGGCTACACCTTC.

This chain connects TRBV5-1 to TRBJ1-5; possible D gene TRBD1, 5 bases. Trimming shortened V by 0 bases and J by 0 bases, and 10 bases separated the two germline ends. The CDR3 length is 16 residues. CDR1 is SGHRS and CDR2 is YFSETQ in the germline V gene. The CDR3 DNA reads as TGCGCCAGCAGCTTGGAGGGCAGGGCTAGCAATCAGCCCCAGCATTTT. Translation gives CASSLEGRASNQPQHF. The whole variable domain, filled in from reference TRBV5-1 and TRBJ1-5, reads KAGVTQTPRYLIKTRGQQVTLSCSPISGHRSVSWYQQTPGQGLQFLFEYFSETQRNKGNFPGRFSGRQFSNSRSEMNVSTLELGDSALYLCASSLEGRASNQPQHFGDGTRLSIL.

This clone was picked up a small number of times. The chain joins TRBV19 to TRBJ1-6, with 8 bases matching TRBD1. Germline V gene sequence: CDR1 LNHDA, CDR2 SQIVND (reference sequence). The CDR3 spans 16 residues. Trimming took 5 bases from V and 10 from J; bases not matched to a gene: 13. The CDR3 here is CASSASGQGMGSPLHF. The DNA of the CDR3 is TGTGCCAGTAGTGCCTCCGGACAGGGTATGGGGTCACCCCTCCACTTT. The complete variable domain, with remaining parts taken from reference TRBV19 and TRBJ1-6, reads DGGITQSPKYLFRKEGQNVTLSCEQNLNHDAMYWYRQDPGQGLRLIYYSQIVNDFQKGDIAEGYSVSREKKESFPLTVTSAQKNPTAFYLCASSASGQGMGSPLHFGNGTRLTVT.

The rearrangement links TRBV25-1 to TRBJ2-7; TRBD1 matches 9 bases. CDR3 length equals 13 residues. V lost 0 bases to trimming and J lost 11 bases; unmatched junction nucleotides: 5. In germline, CDR1 is MGHDK, CDR2 SYGVNS. The CDR3 sequence is CASSEYGTGPKYF. The CDR3 DNA reads as TGTGCCAGCAGTGAATATGGGACAGGGCCGAAGTACTTC.

V and J are TRBV7-8 and TRBJ2-7; TRBD1 agrees at 8 bases. The germline V gene has CDR1 SGHVS and CDR2 FQNEAQ. CDR3 length equals 13 residues. After removal of 8 bases from V and 3 bases from J, the junction contained 6 bases not matched to a gene. The CDR3 DNA is TGTGCCAGCCAGGGGGCAAGGGGCTACGAGCAGTACTTC. Translated, it gives CASQGARGYEQYF.

This chain links TRBV30 with TRBJ1-2; tentatively, D is TRBD1 (5 bases). The V end was cut by 0 bases, the J end by 6 bases, with 11 bases between. CDR3 length: 13 amino acids. Germline V gives CDR1 GTSNPN, CDR2 SVGIG (reference sequence). The DNA for the CDR3 is TGTGCCTGGAGTGTAACATGGGGCGATGGCTACACCTTC. Translation gives CAWSVTWGDGYTF.

This clone was detected only a few times. CDR3 sequence reads: CASSSRGNNQPQHF. In nucleotides, the CDR3 is TGTGCCAGCAGTTCCCGGGGGAACAATCAGCCCCAGCATTTT. This chain links TRBV2 with TRBJ1-5; tentative D call: TRBD1 (5 bases). The CDR3 is 14 residues long. The V and J ends lost 5 bases and 3 bases respectively, with 11 bases between them. CDR1 is SNHLY, CDR2 FYNNEI, per germline.

The chain has TRBV6-6 and TRBJ2-5, with 7 positions matching TRBD1. V lost 6 bases and J lost 1; bases outside the gene matches: 8. The CDR3 runs to 15 residues. Germline lookup yields CDR1 MNHNY and CDR2 SVGAGI (reference sequence). CDR3 nucleotides: TGTGCCAGCAGCCCCGGGACAGACTTCCAAGAGACCCAGTACTTC. As protein: CASSPGTDFQETQYF.

The J gene is TRBJ1-4, the V gene TRBV2; 7 bases agree with TRBD1. CDR1 SNHLY and CDR2 FYNNEI come from the germline V gene. V shed 6 bases, J shed 6 bases, and the junction held 16 bases outside the gene matches. This CDR3 comprises 17 residues. CDR3 nucleotides: TGTGCCAGCAGCCTACCCCATGGAGGGGGCCGGGATGAAAAACTGTTTTTT. Translated, it gives CASSLPHGGGRDEKLFF.